Shown below are 21 T cell receptor beta chains from a single sample sequenced in a study of T-cell reconstitution after alpha-beta-depleted transplantation in children. Unique molecular identifiers were incorporated when the TCRbeta library was constructed. TCRdb reprocessed the PCR reads via MiXCR and lists one record per CDR3 protein. The table includes roughly 790,000 distinct CDR3 sequences, approximately 15% detected once. This specimen consisted of PBMCs, mostly from graft donor cells, obtained 360 days after TCRalphabeta/CD19-depleted stem cell transplant. These receptors all come from a male patient younger than 18 who had a stem cell transplant for acute lymphoblastic leukemia, so the T cells may come from the graft donor.

This clonotype was seen ten or more times. The V call is TRBV5-1, the J call TRBJ2-2; D is possibly TRBD1 (6 bases). CDR3 size: 14 residues. Germline CDR1 SGHRS, CDR2 YFSETQ. Trimming removed 1 base from V and 3 bases from J, with 7 bases in between. The CDR3 DNA sequence: TGCGCCAGCAGCTTGTCAGGGGACACCGGGGAGCTGTTTTTT. Translating it yields CASSLSGDTGELFF.

This rearrangement joins TRBV10-3 to TRBJ2-2; D unresolved. V was shortened by 4 bases and J by 6 bases, with 18 bases between the two germline ends. Germline CDR1 ENHRY, CDR2 SYGVKD. CDR3 length equals 16 residues. The CDR3 spells CAISGSRTLWPGELFF. The CDR3 bases are TGTGCCATCAGTGGGTCTCGGACCCTCTGGCCCGGGGAGCTGTTTTTT.

The chain has TRBV18 and TRBJ2-7, with 8 bases fitting TRBD2. V lost 3 bases and J lost 2; bases outside the gene matches: 3. The CDR3 runs 14 residues. From germline, CDR1 is KGHSH and CDR2 LQKENI. The DNA for the CDR3 is TGTGCCAGCTCACCTCCCGGGGGGGCCTACGAGCAGTACTTC. Its translation is CASSPPGGAYEQYF.

This clonotype was picked up a small number of times. The rearrangement uses TRBV6-6 and TRBJ2-1; 9 bases map to TRBD1. After removal of 5 bases from V and 10 bases from J, the junction contained 6 bases not matched to a gene. Germline V gene data show CDR1 as MNHNY and CDR2 as SVGAGI (reference sequence). This CDR3 has 13 amino acids. This CDR3 is CASSLITGGEQFF. CDR3 coding DNA: TGTGCCAGCAGTCTTATCACAGGGGGCGAGCAGTTCTTC.

This clonotype was seen a handful of times. This chain connects TRBV9 to TRBJ2-1; 12 positions agree with TRBD2. Losses at the gene ends were 0 bases for V and 9 bases for J; bases not matched to a gene: 4. This CDR3 has 15 residues. Per germline, CDR1 SGDLS and CDR2 YYNGEE. CDR3 amino acids: CASSVGLAGVGEQFF. CDR3 nucleotides: TGTGCCAGCAGCGTAGGACTAGCGGGAGTTGGTGAGCAGTTCTTC. Drawing the rest from reference TRBV9 and TRBJ2-1, the complete variable domain is DSGVTQTPKHLITATGQRVTLRCSPRSGDLSVYWYQQSLDQGLQFLIQYYNGEERAKGNILERFSAQQFPDLHSELNLSSLELGDSALYFCASSVGLAGVGEQFFGPGTRLTVL.

Comment on this clonotype: In this CDR3 the conserved last residue, phenylalanine or tryptophan, is missing, so a read error is likely. The chain is built from TRBV6-5 and TRBJ1-5, with D unclear. The V end lost 2 bases, the J end lost 0 bases, and 5 bases lay between the germline ends. This CDR3 comprises 14 residues. CDR1 and CDR2 (germline): MNHEY, SVGAGI. CDR3 residues: CASSYHGSNQPQHI. In nucleotides, the CDR3 is TGTGCCAGCAGTTACCACGGTAGCAATCAGCCCCAGCATATT.

The chain joins TRBV29-1 to TRBJ1-5, with 8 bases aligning to TRBD1. Germline CDR1 reads SQVTM; CDR2 reads ANQGSEA. CDR3 length equals 13 residues. J lost 6 bases, V lost 5 bases, and 6 bases had no gene match. The CDR3 protein is CSVLTGGSQPQHF. The DNA of the CDR3 is TGCAGCGTTCTAACAGGGGGTAGTCAGCCCCAGCATTTT.

The gene calls are TRBV27 and TRBJ2-1; 10 nucleotides line up with TRBD2. Germline CDR1 is MNHEY and CDR2 is SMNVEV (reference sequence). Trimming removed 3 bases from V and 4 bases from J; junction bases left unmatched: 9. The CDR3 runs to 17 residues. CDR3 amino acids: CASSFRLAGLGYNEQFF. The CDR3 DNA sequence: TGTGCCAGCAGTTTCCGACTAGCGGGCCTAGGGTACAATGAGCAGTTCTTC.

Notes on this clonotype: A read error may be the cause here, since a much bigger clone is one base away. The chain links TRBV5-1 to TRBJ2-1; 10 bases are shared with TRBD2. The germline V gene encodes CDR1 SGHRS and CDR2 YFSETQ. V gave up 0 bases and J gave up 6 bases; unmatched junction bases: 3. This CDR3 spans 15 amino acids. CDR3 in amino acids: CASSLVAGGANEQFF. The CDR3 DNA sequence: TGCGCCAGCAGCTTGGTAGCGGGAGGCGCCAATGAGCAGTTCTTC.

This clonotype was seen many times. This chain connects TRBV20-1 to TRBJ2-3; 8 nucleotides match TRBD2. Per the germline V gene, CDR1 is DFQATT and CDR2 is SNEGSKA (reference sequence). The V gene end was trimmed by 3 bases and the J gene end by 0 bases; junction bases not matched to a gene: 5. This CDR3 has 15 amino acids. Here the CDR3 reads CSASETSVSTDTQYF. CDR3 nucleotides: TGCAGTGCTAGCGAGACTAGCGTAAGCACAGATACGCAGTATTTT.

This clonotype was observed a handful of times. The rearrangement uses TRBV3-1 and TRBJ2-7; TRBD2 is a possible D gene (5 bases). Germline V gene lookup returns CDR1 LGHDT and CDR2 YNNKEL (reference sequence). Between the trimmed V and J ends, which lost 4 bases and 4 bases, there was a span of 14 bases. The CDR3 extends over 14 amino acids. CDR3 region: CASSPSSRTYEQYF. DNA for the CDR3: TGTGCCAGCAGCCCTAGTAGCCGGACTTACGAGCAGTACTTC.

The chain has TRBV12-3 or TRBV12-4 and TRBJ2-5; no clear D. This CDR3 has 14 amino acids. Trimming left V 5 bases short and J 2 bases short, with 12 bases between. As DNA, the CDR3 is TGTGCCAGCAGTCTGACAACTAAACAAGAGACCCAGTACTTC. This sequence encodes CASSLTTKQETQYF.

There are a few counts of this clonotype. This chain connects TRBV7-9 to TRBJ2-1; a possible D gene is TRBD1 (6 bases). The V end was cut by 8 bases, the J end by 7 bases, with 15 bases between. Germline CDR1 reads SEHNR; CDR2 reads FQNEAQ (reference sequence). This CDR3 has 13 residues. The CDR3 DNA sequence: TGTGCCAGCGACGGACAGCTTGGGAATGAGCAGTTCTTC. It yields the protein CASDGQLGNEQFF.

This clonotype was seen a single time. The chain combines TRBV12-3 or TRBV12-4 with TRBJ2-1, with D perhaps matching TRBD2 (5 bases). CDR3 length equals 15 residues. V lost 2 bases and J 9 bases, leaving 17 bases between the germline ends. CDR3 amino acids: CASSLPSFEGREQFF. DNA of the CDR3: TGTGCCAGCAGTTTACCCTCCTTTGAGGGTCGTGAGCAGTTCTTC.

The rearrangement uses TRBV25-1 and TRBJ2-1; TRBD2 aligns across 14 bases. CDR1 and CDR2 (germline): MGHDK, SYGVNS. There are 19 residues in the CDR3. The junction had 15 bases not matched to a gene; V was cut back by 2 bases and J by 9 bases. As DNA, the CDR3 is TGTGCCAGCAGTGAAGCAAACTCCGGACTAGCGGGAGGACTGAGTGAGCAGTTCTTC. As protein: CASSEANSGLAGGLSEQFF.

This clonotype showed up many times. This chain uses TRBV5-1 with TRBJ2-1, with no clear D. The CDR3 totals 16 residues. In germline, CDR1 is SGHRS, CDR2 YFSETQ. V was trimmed by 0 bases and J by 2 bases, leaving 12 bases between them. CDR3 sequence: CASSLVLRAAYNEQFF. The DNA of the CDR3 is TGCGCCAGCAGCTTGGTGTTACGGGCGGCCTACAATGAGCAGTTCTTC.

This clonotype was seen a few times. The chain carries TRBV20-1 and TRBJ2-5, with 10 positions matching TRBD2. Unmatched junction bases numbered 7, after V lost 7 bases and J lost 2 bases. Germline V CDR1 and CDR2: DFQATT, SNEGSKA (reference sequence). The CDR3 is 14 amino acids. The CDR3 sequence: CSVIGLADQETQYF. DNA for the CDR3: TGCAGTGTCATAGGACTAGCGGATCAAGAGACCCAGTACTTC.

The V call is TRBV13, the J call TRBJ1-1, with a possible D match to TRBD1 (5 bases). This CDR3 is 15 amino acids long. The germline V and J ends were trimmed by 5 bases and 1 base, with 14 bases remaining between them. CDR1 is PRHDT, CDR2 FYEKMQ, per germline (reference sequence). The CDR3 DNA follows: TGTGCCAGCAGCCACGACCCCGACAGGAACACTGAAGCTTTCTTT. As protein: CASSHDPDRNTEAFF.

In this sample, this clonotype turned up a few times. The chain carries TRBV7-6 and TRBJ1-5; no firm D call. This CDR3 contains 14 residues. Germline CDR1 reads SGHVS; CDR2 reads FNYEAQ. Trimming pared 3 bases from V and 0 bases from J, leaving 6 bases between. The CDR3 region has the DNA TGTGCCAGCAGCTTGGCCACTAGCAATCAGCCCCAGCATTTT. As protein: CASSLATSNQPQHF. Using reference TRBV7-6 and TRBJ1-5 for the parts outside the CDR3, the full variable domain is GAGVSQSPRYKVTKRGQDVALRCDPISGHVSLYWYRQALGQGPEFLTYFNYEAQQDKSGLPNDRFSAERPEGSISTLTIQRTEQRDSAMYRCASSLATSNQPQHFGDGTRLSIL.

This clonotype was seen at least ten times. The chain joins TRBV4-1 to TRBJ1-2; maybe TRBD1 (6 bases). CDR3 length: 13 residues. Germline V gene data show CDR1 as MGHRA and CDR2 as YSYEKL. Deletions cut 4 bases from V and 3 bases from J, with 9 bases between. The CDR3 loop is CASSLRTDYGYTF. DNA for the CDR3: TGCGCCAGCAGCCTAAGGACAGACTATGGCTACACCTTC.

The chain combines TRBV5-1 with TRBJ2-3; 12 bases match TRBD2. Germline V gene lookup returns CDR1 SGHRS and CDR2 YFSETQ. This CDR3 spans 17 amino acids. Unmatched junction bases numbered 9, after V lost 3 bases and J lost 4 bases. CDR3 bases: TGCGCCAGCAGCTCCCAAGTTCGACTAGCGGGAGCAGATACGCAGTATTTT. Encoded protein: CASSSQVRLAGADTQYF.